The 27 T cell receptor beta chains presented below share a single source sample, sequenced in a study of T cell responses to AZD1222 COVID-19 vaccine. TCRdb keeps only in-frame clones here, not all; method: immunoSEQ multiplex PCR. Of under 95,000 clones in the sample, around nine tenths are singletons; the top ten hold around 2%. The material was peripheral blood, obtained on day 0 of AZD1222 vaccination. Receptors originate from an adult in good health.

V gene TRBV3-1 (or the pseudogene TRBV3-2) combines with J gene TRBJ1-2, with 10 bases lining up with TRBD1. CDR1 is LGHDT, CDR2 YNNKEL, per germline (reference sequence). Germline trimming cut 4 bases from V and 7 bases from J; bases unmatched to any gene: 15. There are 17 residues in the CDR3. CDR3 in DNA: TGTGCCAGCAGCCGTCTCCCCGACAGGGGGCGTAGCTGTGGCTACACCTTC. Amino acid sequence: CASSRLPDRGRSCGYTF.

The rearrangement uses TRBV5-1 and TRBJ2-7, with D maybe TRBD2 (6 bases). The CDR3 extends over 13 amino acids. Germline V gene lookup returns CDR1 SGHRS and CDR2 YFSETQ. V was pared by 0 bases and J by 10 bases, with 14 bases between. The CDR3 DNA follows: TGCGCCAGCAGCTTGGAGGCTCGCGGGGACCAGTACTTC. This sequence encodes CASSLEARGDQYF. Complete variable domain (other parts from reference TRBV5-1 and TRBJ2-7): KAGVTQTPRYLIKTRGQQVTLSCSPISGHRSVSWYQQTPGQGLQFLFEYFSETQRNKGNFPGRFSGRQFSNSRSEMNVSTLELGDSALYLCASSLEARGDQYFGPGTRLTVT.

The gene calls are TRBV19 and TRBJ2-1, with D perhaps matching TRBD2 (7 bases). The CDR3 contains 14 residues. V lost 6 bases and J lost 10, with 19 bases in between. Germline CDR1 LNHDA, CDR2 SQIVND (reference sequence). DNA of the CDR3: TGTGCCAGTAGGGTCCCGGGGGGCGTAAAGGAGCAGTTCTTC. Translating it yields CASRVPGGVKEQFF. The full variable domain, its missing parts supplied by reference TRBV19 and TRBJ2-1, is DGGITQSPKYLFRKEGQNVTLSCEQNLNHDAMYWYRQDPGQGLRLIYYSQIVNDFQKGDIAEGYSVSREKKESFPLTVTSAQKNPTAFYLCASRVPGGVKEQFFGPGTRLTVL.

The V call is TRBV6-1, the J call TRBJ2-7; D not certain. This CDR3 is built from 15 residues. The germline V gene has CDR1 MNHNS and CDR2 SASEGT. Trimming took 1 base from V and 3 from J, leaving 13 bases between them. The CDR3 protein is CASSEEDSPNYEQYF. In nucleotides, the CDR3 is TGTGCCAGCAGTGAAGAAGACTCTCCGAACTACGAGCAGTACTTC.

V usage is TRBV20-1 and J usage is TRBJ1-2; unclear D gene. V was pared by 5 bases and J by 6 bases, with 7 bases between. This CDR3 has 10 residues. Germline V gene data show CDR1 as DFQATT and CDR2 as SNEGSKA (reference sequence). CDR3 amino acids: CSAYQNGYTF. CDR3 coding DNA: TGCAGTGCTTATCAGAATGGCTACACCTTC.

This clone came up a few times. This rearrangement joins TRBV6-5 to TRBJ1-4, with D hard to call. The CDR3 has 14 residues. Germline CDR1 and CDR2: MNHEY and SVGAGI. The ends were cut back, 8 bases at V and 7 bases at J, with 17 bases in the middle. This CDR3 reads CASAGVGTAEKLFF. The CDR3 nucleotides are TGTGCCAGCGCTGGGGTGGGAACTGCTGAAAAACTGTTTTTT.

The V gene is TRBV5-6, the J gene TRBJ2-7, with 13 bases that match TRBD2. Per germline, CDR1 SGHDT and CDR2 YYEEEE. Trimming removed 4 bases from V and 4 bases from J; junction bases left unmatched: 14. This CDR3 has 18 amino acids. CDR3 protein: CASSPTFFTSGGEYEQYF. DNA of the CDR3: TGTGCCAGCAGCCCGACCTTTTTCACTAGCGGGGGGGAGTACGAGCAGTACTTC. Together with reference TRBV5-6 and TRBJ2-7, the CDR3 gives the full variable domain: DAGVTQSPTHLIKTRGQQVTLRCSPKSGHDTVSWYQQALGQGPQFIFQYYEEEERQRGNFPDRFSGHQFPNYSSELNVNALLLGDSALYLCASSPTFFTSGGEYEQYFGPGTRLTVT.

The chain links TRBV12-3 or TRBV12-4 to TRBJ2-2; D unresolved. V was pared by 6 bases and J by 4 bases, with 9 bases between. The CDR3 loop spans 13 amino acids. The CDR3 DNA is TGTGCCAGCAGCCGTTTTACCACCGGGGAGCTGTTTTTT. Encoded protein: CASSRFTTGELFF.

This sequence joins TRBV15 and TRBJ2-5; D is perhaps TRBD2 (6 bases). The V gene lost 0 bases and the J gene lost 5 bases, with 13 bases spanning the gap. Per the germline V gene, CDR1 is LNHNV and CDR2 is YYDKDF (reference sequence). The CDR3 contains 15 residues. In nucleotides, the CDR3 is TGTGCCACCAGCAGAGATCCGACGGGAGCGGAGACCCAGTACTTC. It translates to CATSRDPTGAETQYF.

The chain is built from TRBV4-1 and TRBJ1-6; 7 bases map to TRBD1. The CDR3 consists of 13 residues. J lost 8 bases, V lost 6 bases, and 4 bases had no gene match. Germline assignment: CDR1 MGHRA and CDR2 YSYEKL. This CDR3 is CASSDREDSPLHF. The CDR3 coding sequence is TGCGCCAGCAGTGACAGGGAGGATTCACCCCTCCACTTT.

This clone was counted only a few times. The chain has TRBV13 and TRBJ1-1, with D possibly TRBD1 on 5 matching bases. The CDR3 has 13 residues. The germline CDR1 and CDR2 sequences are PRHDT and FYEKMQ (reference sequence). Trimming removed 6 bases at V and 8 bases at J, with 16 bases between. The CDR3 sequence is CASSSSSGTEAFF. DNA of the CDR3: TGTGCCAGCAGTTCCTCTTCCGGGACGGAAGCTTTCTTT.

The sample holds one count of this clone. Other nucleotide sequences from this sample produce the same CDR3. The V call is TRBV6-5, the J call TRBJ2-7; weak D call: TRBD2 (6 bases). The CDR3 covers 15 residues. Germline values: CDR1 MNHEY, CDR2 SVGAGI. Trimming took off 0 bases at V and 3 bases at J, with 12 bases between the two ends. The CDR3 sequence: CASSYSGTGDYEQYF. In DNA form, the CDR3 reads TGTGCCAGCAGTTACTCGGGGACTGGGGACTACGAGCAGTACTTC.

The genes are TRBV25-1 and TRBJ2-7; 7 bases align to TRBD2. This CDR3 contains 14 residues. In germline, CDR1 is MGHDK, CDR2 SYGVNS. V trimming: 1 base; J trimming: 5 bases; junction bases outside the gene matches: 5. CDR3: CASSESREVNEQYF. In DNA form, the CDR3 reads TGTGCCAGCAGTGAATCCCGGGAGGTAAACGAGCAGTACTTC.

The chain couples TRBV5-6 to TRBJ2-1; the D is unclear. V dropped 5 bases and J dropped 7 bases, with 16 bases sitting between them. In germline, CDR1 is SGHDT, CDR2 YYEEEE. The CDR3 has 14 residues. For the CDR3, the DNA is TGTGCCAGCAGGCCCTATGCGGCACTGAATGAGCAGTTCTTC. It codes for CASRPYAALNEQFF.

This chain links TRBV12-3 or TRBV12-4 with TRBJ1-1; D remains unclear. V gave up 6 bases and J gave up 3 bases, with 11 bases separating them. The CDR3 totals 13 residues. CDR3 sequence reads: CASSPTPYTEAFF. Written as DNA, the CDR3 is TGTGCCAGCAGCCCAACTCCTTACACTGAAGCTTTCTTT.

V usage is TRBV7-9 and J usage is TRBJ1-1, with D maybe TRBD1 (6 bases). Germline V lookup: CDR1 SEHNR, CDR2 FQNEAQ (reference sequence). The CDR3 sequence is 15 residues long. The V end lost 1 base, the J end lost 5 bases, and 14 bases lay between the germline ends. DNA for the CDR3: TGTGCCAGCAGCTTAGTGGCAGGGGCGGGTACTGAAGCTTTCTTT. Its translation: CASSLVAGAGTEAFF.

This clone appeared once. The J gene is TRBJ2-2, the V gene TRBV7-8, with D unresolved. The CDR3 is made up of 15 amino acids. Between the trimmed V and J ends, which lost 5 bases and 0 bases, there was a span of 10 bases. The germline V gene encodes CDR1 SGHVS and CDR2 FQNEAQ. CDR3 protein: CASSPLDPNTGELFF. The CDR3 coding sequence is TGTGCCAGCAGCCCCCTGGATCCGAACACCGGGGAGCTGTTTTTT.

CDR3: CASSPQGITNQPQHF. The CDR3 coding sequence is TGTGCCAGCAGCCCGCAGGGTATTACCAATCAGCCCCAGCATTTT. The rearrangement joins TRBV7-2 to TRBJ1-5; D possibly corresponds to TRBD1 (5 bases). CDR3 length: 15 amino acids. Trimming removed 5 bases at V and 3 bases at J, with 14 bases between. Germline CDR1 and CDR2: SGHTA and FQGNSA.

The chain has TRBV12-5 and TRBJ2-7, with D perhaps matching TRBD2 (6 bases). The germline gives CDR1 LGHNT, CDR2 FRNRAP. The CDR3 totals 16 residues. V was shortened by 6 bases and J by 1 base, with 19 bases between the two germline ends. CDR3 nucleotide sequence: TGTGCTAGTGGGACGTCATCCGGGACTGTGTCCTACGAGCAGTACTTC. Encoded protein: CASGTSSGTVSYEQYF.

V usage is TRBV6-4 and J usage is TRBJ2-3; either TRBD1 or TRBD2 may fit D (5 bases each). Per the germline V gene, CDR1 is MRHNA and CDR2 is SNTAGT. Trimming left V 3 bases short and J 4 bases short, with 8 bases between. This CDR3 has 13 residues. The CDR3 DNA sequence: TGTGCCAGCAGTGATCGGGACGCAGATACGCAGTATTTT. Residues: CASSDRDADTQYF.

This clone came up once. The rearrangement joins TRBV7-9 to TRBJ2-7, with 8 bases matching TRBD2. This CDR3 has 15 residues. The germline gives CDR1 SEHNR, CDR2 FQNEAQ (reference sequence). With 6 bases clipped from V and 3 bases from J, the junction kept 10 bases outside the gene matches. The CDR3 region has the DNA TGTGCCAGCAGTTCGTCGATGCTAGCGGGCTACGAGCAGTACTTC. Translation gives CASSSSMLAGYEQYF.

The chain carries TRBV2 and TRBJ1-2, with D tentatively TRBD1 (5 bases). The CDR3 is 15 amino acids. Trimming stripped 7 bases from V and 2 bases from J, with 17 bases between. The germline CDR1 and CDR2 sequences are SNHLY and FYNNEI. The CDR3 region is CASNPMGHTNYGYTF. For the CDR3, the DNA is TGTGCCAGCAATCCCATGGGGCACACGAACTATGGCTACACCTTC.

This rearrangement joins TRBV5-1 to TRBJ2-2, with 8 bases fitting TRBD1. Germline-derived CDR1 and CDR2 are SGHRS and YFSETQ. J was trimmed by 6 bases and V by 4 bases; bases with no gene match: 5. This CDR3 comprises 14 residues. The CDR3 DNA reads as TGCGCCAGCAGCACCGGACAGGGAGCCGGGGAGCTGTTTTTT. Translated: CASSTGQGAGELFF.

The V and J genes are TRBV7-9 and TRBJ2-2; D unresolved. Germline V gene sequence: CDR1 SEHNR, CDR2 FQNEAQ (reference sequence). This CDR3 spans 14 amino acids. The V end lost 5 bases, the J end lost 6 bases, and 13 bases lay between the germline ends. This chain's CDR3 is CASSLQEESGELFF. The CDR3 DNA sequence: TGTGCCAGCAGCCTTCAAGAGGAGTCCGGGGAGCTGTTTTTT.

The chain combines TRBV5-6 with TRBJ1-2, with a possible D match to TRBD1 (6 bases). V gave up 0 bases and J gave up 2 bases, with 20 bases separating them. Germline CDR1 and CDR2: SGHDT and YYEEEE. The CDR3 extends over 18 amino acids. CDR3 coding DNA: TGTGCCAGCAGCTTGGTGGGGCACCTGACAGGCTTAAACTATGGCTACACCTTC. Protein sequence: CASSLVGHLTGLNYGYTF.

The gene calls are TRBV24-1 and TRBJ2-3, with 7 bases aligning to TRBD2. From germline, CDR1 is KGHDR and CDR2 SFDVKD. The CDR3 length is 16 residues. V dropped 2 bases and J dropped 1; count of bases not matched to a gene: 5. The CDR3 nucleotides read TGTGCCACCAGTGATTCGGGGGGTTTAGGCACAGATACGCAGTATTTT. Its protein product is CATSDSGGLGTDTQYF.

The chain uses TRBV5-1 and TRBJ2-3; a weak D match, TRBD2 (6 bases). V lost 4 bases and J lost 0, with 12 bases in between. The CDR3 spans 15 residues. CDR1 is SGHRS, CDR2 YFSETQ, per germline. CDR3 residues: CASSPGTLSTDTQYF. As DNA, the CDR3 is TGCGCCAGCAGCCCCGGGACTCTTAGCACAGATACGCAGTATTTT.